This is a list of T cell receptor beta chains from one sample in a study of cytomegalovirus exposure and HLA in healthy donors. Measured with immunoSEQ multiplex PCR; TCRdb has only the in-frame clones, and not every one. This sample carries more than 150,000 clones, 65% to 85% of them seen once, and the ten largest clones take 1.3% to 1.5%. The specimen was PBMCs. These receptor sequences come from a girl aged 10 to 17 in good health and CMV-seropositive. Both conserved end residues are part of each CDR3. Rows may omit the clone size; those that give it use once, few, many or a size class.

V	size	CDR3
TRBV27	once	CASSLMGTGSYEQYF
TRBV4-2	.	CASSQVSRGQRFYEQYF
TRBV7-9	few	CASSSGVTSTDTQYF
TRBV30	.	CAWNPGTDTQYF
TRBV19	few	CASSITGAQPQHF
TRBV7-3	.	CASSLSSGNNEQFF
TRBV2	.	CASSPDRGNTIYF
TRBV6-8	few	CASKVGAIHEQFF
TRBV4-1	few	CASSPRLAMGEQYF
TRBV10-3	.	CAIRTSGSDEQYF